Listed here are 12 T cell receptor beta chains from one sample, sequenced in a study of vaccination and CD4 T cells after COVID-19. Sequencing of cultured CD4+ T cell DNA used the Oncomine TCR Beta short-read assay. TCRdb reprocessed the PCR reads with MiXCR, giving one entry per CDR3 protein. The top ten hold around 16% of the sample, which has roughly 15,000 distinct CDR3 sequences, roughly 51% seen once. No antigen has been identified for these receptors. Treatment defined: roughly 10-day PBMC culture with coronavirus spike peptide pools or control peptides (ViraFEST assay). The specimen was CD4+ T cells from blood, cultured in vitro. These receptors all come from a human donor who had recovered from COVID-19.

In this sample, this clonotype turned up a few times. The junction does not match germline at one end; this may be a read error. V is TRBV11-3 and J is TRBJ1-1, with D unclear. This CDR3 is built from 13 residues. Germline V lookup: CDR1 SGHNT, CDR2 YENEEA. The CDR3 region is CASSLEKYTEAFF. The CDR3 coding sequence is TGTGCCAGCAGCCTAGAAAAATACACTGAAGCTTTCTTT.

This chain uses TRBV21-1 with TRBJ1-5; the table's TRBD1 call for D was not verified on the DNA. TRBV21-1 constitutes a pseudogene. The CDR3 totals 19 residues. This chain's CDR3 is CASSRLLGLRNSSNQPQHF. The CDR3 nucleotides read TGTGCCAGCAGCCGACTTTTGGGGCTCAGAAACAGTAGCAATCAGCCCCAGCATTTT.

This clonotype was seen just once. The rearrangement links TRBV20-1 to TRBJ2-7, with 9 bases identical to TRBD2. V trimming: 6 bases; J trimming: 6 bases; junction bases outside the gene matches: 9. Looked up from germline, CDR1 is DFQATT and CDR2 is SNEGSKA (reference sequence). There are 13 residues in the CDR3. The DNA of the CDR3 is TGCAGTGCCGGGGCGGGAGGGAGAGGCGAGCAGTACTTC. As protein: CSAGAGGRGEQYF.

This clonotype showed up just a few times. The V and J genes are TRBV7-2 and TRBJ1-1; D remains unclear. The V end was cut by 7 bases, the J end by 0 bases, with 6 bases between. Germline values: CDR1 SGHTA, CDR2 FQGNSA. The CDR3 extends over 12 amino acids. CDR3 residues: CASTYLNTEAFF. In DNA, the CDR3 is TGTGCCAGCACTTATCTGAACACTGAAGCTTTCTTT.

This clonotype was seen only a few times. J is TRBJ1-2 and V is TRBV20-1; D might be TRBD1 (5 bases). The CDR3 contains 15 residues. With 0 bases removed from V and 4 bases from J, the gap between germline ends came to 15 bases. Germline V gene sequence: CDR1 DFQATT, CDR2 SNEGSKA (reference sequence). CDR3: CSARDWGTVVYGYTF. The CDR3 DNA is TGCAGTGCTAGAGATTGGGGGACGGTGGTCTATGGCTACACCTTC.

The chain is built from TRBV20-1 and TRBJ2-2, with 8 nucleotides matching TRBD2. The CDR3 length is 14 residues. Germline trimming cut 3 bases from V and 6 bases from J; bases unmatched to any gene: 6. Germline CDR1 is DFQATT and CDR2 is SNEGSKA (reference sequence). CDR3 nucleotides: TGCAGTGCTAGCCCCACTAGCGGCTCCGGGGAGCTGTTTTTT. This translates into CSASPTSGSGELFF.

This chain connects TRBV21-1 to TRBJ2-3. TRBV21-1 is a recognized pseudogene. The CDR3 runs 11 residues. CDR3 nucleotide sequence: TGTGCCAGCAGGCTGCCAGATACGCAGTATTTT. It yields the protein CASRLPDTQYF.

J is TRBJ1-2 and V is TRBV6-5; D unresolved. The germline CDR1 and CDR2 sequences are MNHEY and SVGAGI. The CDR3 is made up of 16 amino acids. Trimming cost V 4 bases and J 7 bases, with 22 bases left between them. The CDR3 DNA is TGTGCCAGCAGTTCCGACTCGTCCCCGGCAGGATCTGGCTACACCTTC. Translated: CASSSDSSPAGSGYTF.

The chain is built from TRBV7-3 and TRBJ2-2; D is ambiguous. Trimming took 4 bases from V and 8 from J, leaving 11 bases between them. The germline V gene encodes CDR1 SGHTA and CDR2 FQGTGA. CDR3 size: 13 residues. The CDR3 nucleotides read TGTGCCAGCAGCTCGATAATGGAAGGGGAGCTGTTTTTT. Translating it yields CASSSIMEGELFF.

The chain has TRBV6-5 and TRBJ2-7; 7 bases are a match to TRBD2. Germline V gives CDR1 MNHEY, CDR2 SVGAGI. The CDR3 is 14 amino acids. After removal of 4 bases from V and 4 bases from J, the junction contained 7 bases not matched to a gene. The CDR3 is CASSLPGGGYEQYF. The CDR3 nucleotides read TGTGCCAGCAGTTTACCCGGCGGGGGATACGAGCAGTACTTC.

This sequence joins TRBV6-5 and TRBJ2-7, with 7 bases matching TRBD1. With 4 bases clipped from V and 7 bases from J, the junction kept 7 bases outside the gene matches. Germline CDR1 MNHEY, CDR2 SVGAGI. The CDR3 is made up of 13 amino acids. The CDR3 DNA follows: TGTGCCAGCAGTTCTCAGGGGGTTGGAGAGCAGTACTTC. Its translation is CASSSQGVGEQYF.

This clonotype was observed a few times. The rearrangement joins TRBV7-6 to TRBJ2-3, with D tentatively TRBD1 (6 bases). CDR3 size: 15 residues. V lost 5 bases to trimming and J lost 1 base, with 13 bases between them. Germline assignment: CDR1 SGHVS and CDR2 FNYEAQ. The CDR3 coding sequence is TGTGCCAGCAGCCGCTGGGACACCGGCACAGATACGCAGTATTTT. It codes for CASSRWDTGTDTQYF.